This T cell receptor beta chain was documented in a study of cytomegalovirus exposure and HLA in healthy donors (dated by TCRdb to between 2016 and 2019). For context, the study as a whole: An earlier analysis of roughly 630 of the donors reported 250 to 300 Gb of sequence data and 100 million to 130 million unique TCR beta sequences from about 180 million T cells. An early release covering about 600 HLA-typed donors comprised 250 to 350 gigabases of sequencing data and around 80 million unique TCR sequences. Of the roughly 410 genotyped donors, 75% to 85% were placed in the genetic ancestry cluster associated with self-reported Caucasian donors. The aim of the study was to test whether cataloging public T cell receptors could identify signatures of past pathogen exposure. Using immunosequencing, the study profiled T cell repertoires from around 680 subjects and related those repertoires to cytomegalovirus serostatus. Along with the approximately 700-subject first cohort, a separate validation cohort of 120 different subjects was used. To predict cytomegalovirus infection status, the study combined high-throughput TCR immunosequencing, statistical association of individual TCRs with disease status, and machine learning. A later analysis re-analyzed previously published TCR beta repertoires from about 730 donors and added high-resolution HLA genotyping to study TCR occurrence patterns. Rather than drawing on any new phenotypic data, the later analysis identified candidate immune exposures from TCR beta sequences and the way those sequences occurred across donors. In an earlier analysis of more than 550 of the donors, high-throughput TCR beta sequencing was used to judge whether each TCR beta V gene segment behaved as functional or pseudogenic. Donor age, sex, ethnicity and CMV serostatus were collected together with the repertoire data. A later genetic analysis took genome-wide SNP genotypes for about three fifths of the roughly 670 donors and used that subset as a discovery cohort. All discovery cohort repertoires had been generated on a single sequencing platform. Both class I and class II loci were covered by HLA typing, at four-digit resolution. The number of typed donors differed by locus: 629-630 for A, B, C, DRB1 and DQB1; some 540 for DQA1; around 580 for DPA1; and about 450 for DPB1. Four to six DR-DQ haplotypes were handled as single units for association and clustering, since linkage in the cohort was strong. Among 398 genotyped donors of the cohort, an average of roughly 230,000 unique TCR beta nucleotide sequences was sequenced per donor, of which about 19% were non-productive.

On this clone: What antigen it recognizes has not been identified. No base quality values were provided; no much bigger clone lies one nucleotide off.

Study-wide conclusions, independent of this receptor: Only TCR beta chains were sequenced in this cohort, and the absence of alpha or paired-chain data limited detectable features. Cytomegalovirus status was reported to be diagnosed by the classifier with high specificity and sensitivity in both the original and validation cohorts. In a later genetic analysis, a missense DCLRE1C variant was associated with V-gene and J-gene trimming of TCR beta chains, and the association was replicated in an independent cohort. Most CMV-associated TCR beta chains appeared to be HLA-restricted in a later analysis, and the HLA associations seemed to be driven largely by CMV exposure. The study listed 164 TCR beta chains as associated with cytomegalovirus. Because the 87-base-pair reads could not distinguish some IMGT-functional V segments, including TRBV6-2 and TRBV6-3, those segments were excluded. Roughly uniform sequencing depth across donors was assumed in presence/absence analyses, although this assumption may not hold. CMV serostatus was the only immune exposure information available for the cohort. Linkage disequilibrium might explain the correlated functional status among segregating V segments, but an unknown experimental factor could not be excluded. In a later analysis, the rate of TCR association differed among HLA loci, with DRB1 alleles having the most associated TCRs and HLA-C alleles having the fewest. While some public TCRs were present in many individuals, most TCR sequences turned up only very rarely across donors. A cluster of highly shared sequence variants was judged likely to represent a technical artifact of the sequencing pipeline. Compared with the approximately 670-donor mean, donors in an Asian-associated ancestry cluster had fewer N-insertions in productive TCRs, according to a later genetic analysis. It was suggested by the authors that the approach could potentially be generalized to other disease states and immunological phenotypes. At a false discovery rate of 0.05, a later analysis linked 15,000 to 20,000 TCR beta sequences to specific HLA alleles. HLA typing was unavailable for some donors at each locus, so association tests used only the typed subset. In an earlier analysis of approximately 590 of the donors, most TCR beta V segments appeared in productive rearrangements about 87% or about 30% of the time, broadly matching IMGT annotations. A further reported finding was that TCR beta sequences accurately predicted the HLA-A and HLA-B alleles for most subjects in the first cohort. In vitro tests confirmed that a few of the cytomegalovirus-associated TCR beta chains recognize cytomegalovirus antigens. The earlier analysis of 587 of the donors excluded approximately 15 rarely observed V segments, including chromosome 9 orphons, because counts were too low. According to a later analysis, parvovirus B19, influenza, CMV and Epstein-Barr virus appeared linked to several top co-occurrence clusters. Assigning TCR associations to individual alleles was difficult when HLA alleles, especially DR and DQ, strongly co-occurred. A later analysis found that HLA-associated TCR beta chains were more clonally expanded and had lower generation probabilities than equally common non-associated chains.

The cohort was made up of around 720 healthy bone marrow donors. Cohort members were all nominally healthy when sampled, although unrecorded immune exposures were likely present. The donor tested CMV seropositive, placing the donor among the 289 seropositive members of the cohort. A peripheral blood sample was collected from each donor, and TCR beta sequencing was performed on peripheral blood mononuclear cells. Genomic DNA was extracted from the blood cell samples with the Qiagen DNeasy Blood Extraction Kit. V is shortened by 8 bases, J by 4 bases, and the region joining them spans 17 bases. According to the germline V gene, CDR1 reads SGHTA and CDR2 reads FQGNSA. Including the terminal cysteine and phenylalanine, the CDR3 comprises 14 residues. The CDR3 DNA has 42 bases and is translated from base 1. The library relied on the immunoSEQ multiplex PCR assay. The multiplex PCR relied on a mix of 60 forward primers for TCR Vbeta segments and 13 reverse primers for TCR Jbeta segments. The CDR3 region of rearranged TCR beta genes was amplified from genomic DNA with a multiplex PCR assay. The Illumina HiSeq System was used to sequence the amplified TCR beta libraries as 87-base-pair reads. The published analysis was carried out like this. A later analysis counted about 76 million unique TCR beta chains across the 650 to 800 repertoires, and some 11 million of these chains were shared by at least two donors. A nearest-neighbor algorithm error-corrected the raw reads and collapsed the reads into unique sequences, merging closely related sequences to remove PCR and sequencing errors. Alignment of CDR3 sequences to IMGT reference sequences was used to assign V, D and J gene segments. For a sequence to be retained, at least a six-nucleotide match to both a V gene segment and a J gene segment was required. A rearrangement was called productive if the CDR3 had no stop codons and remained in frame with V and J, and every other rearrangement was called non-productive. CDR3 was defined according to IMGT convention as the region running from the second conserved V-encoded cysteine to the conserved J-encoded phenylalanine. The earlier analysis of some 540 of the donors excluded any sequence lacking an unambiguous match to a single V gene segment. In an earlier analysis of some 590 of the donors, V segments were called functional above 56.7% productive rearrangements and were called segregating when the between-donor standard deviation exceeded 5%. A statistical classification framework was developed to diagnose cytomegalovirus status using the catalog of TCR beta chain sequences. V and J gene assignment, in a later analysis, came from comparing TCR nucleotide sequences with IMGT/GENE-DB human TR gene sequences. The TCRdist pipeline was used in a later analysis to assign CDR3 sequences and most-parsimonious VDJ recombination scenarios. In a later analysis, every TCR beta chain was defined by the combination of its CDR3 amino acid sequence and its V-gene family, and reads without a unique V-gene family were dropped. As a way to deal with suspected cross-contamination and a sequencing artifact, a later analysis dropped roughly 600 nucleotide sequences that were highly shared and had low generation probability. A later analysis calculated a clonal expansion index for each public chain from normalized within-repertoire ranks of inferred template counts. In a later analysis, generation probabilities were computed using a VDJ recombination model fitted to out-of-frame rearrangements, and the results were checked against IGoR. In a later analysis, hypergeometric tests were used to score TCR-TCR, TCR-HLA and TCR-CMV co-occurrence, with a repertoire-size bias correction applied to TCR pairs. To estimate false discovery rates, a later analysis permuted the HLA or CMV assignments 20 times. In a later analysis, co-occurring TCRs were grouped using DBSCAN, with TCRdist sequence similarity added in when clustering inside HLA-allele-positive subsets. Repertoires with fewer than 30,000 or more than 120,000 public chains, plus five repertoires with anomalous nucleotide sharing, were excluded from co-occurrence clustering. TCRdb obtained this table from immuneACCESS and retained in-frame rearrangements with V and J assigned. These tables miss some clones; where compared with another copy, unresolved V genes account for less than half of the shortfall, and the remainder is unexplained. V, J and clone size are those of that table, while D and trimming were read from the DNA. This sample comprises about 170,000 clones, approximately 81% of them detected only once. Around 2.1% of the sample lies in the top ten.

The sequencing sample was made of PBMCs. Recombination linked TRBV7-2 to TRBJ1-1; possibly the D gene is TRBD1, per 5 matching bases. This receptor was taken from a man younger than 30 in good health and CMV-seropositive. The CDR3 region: CASWRGGGGTEAFF. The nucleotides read TGTGCCAGCTGGAGGGGAGGAGGTGGCACTGAAGCTTTCTTT.